This T cell receptor (beta chain) was sequenced in a study of blood T cell dynamics during melanoma immunotherapy. Time point of the sample: pre-treatment baseline. One draw preceded checkpoint blockade; another followed its first cycle at week 3. Apart from a couple of fast progressors, RECIST 1.1 response was judged 12 weeks post-infusion. The method was immunoSEQ multiplex PCR; TCRdb's version includes in-frame clones alone and lacks a portion of them. The sample carries more than 10,000 clones, roughly 84% recorded once. Study-wide results and caveats: Clones driving repertoire changes may be melanoma-specific or general immune activation.

As concerns this clone: The target antigen is unknown.

The junction had 5 bases not matched to a gene; V was cut back by 1 base and J by 11 bases. The V gene's germline CDR1 is SGHTS and CDR2 YDEGEE. The CDR3 is made up of 14 amino acids. Specimen: blood, collected from a patient treated with checkpoint blockade. The gene calls are TRBV5-8 and TRBJ1-4; TRBD1 agrees at 10 bases. The receptor was derived from a human donor with melanoma. The DNA for the CDR3 is TGTGCCAGCAGCTTGAGACAGGGGGCCAGGAAACTGTTTTTT. Amino acids: CASSLRQGARKLFF.